A selection of T cell receptor beta chains follows, all from one sample in a study of shared clonotypes between healthy human individuals. Only in-frame clones appear in the TCRdb table, and some are missing; sequencing was by immunoSEQ multiplex PCR. The table shows over 1.5 million clones, with roughly 98% occurring only once. The sample consisted of naive CD4+ T cells sorted from blood. The source of these receptors is a man between 25 and 39 years old in good health. Both conserved end residues are part of each CDR3. Fields, in order: V gene, D gene, J gene, clone size, CDR3 protein, CDR3 DNA. A D gene is named only where the DNA matches it firmly. A clone size is listed for some rows: how often the clone was seen (once, few, many), or a class if it is expanded.

v_call: TRBV4-1; d_call: NA; j_call: TRBJ2-7; clone_size: NA; cdr3_aa: CASSQEGGVAYEQYF; cdr3_nt: TGCGCCAGCAGCCAAGAAGGAGGGGTCGCCTACGAGCAGTACTTC
v_call: TRBV7-2; d_call: NA; j_call: TRBJ1-5; clone_size: NA; cdr3_aa: CASSLVRADQPQHF; cdr3_nt: TGTGCCAGCAGCTTAGTACGGGCCGATCAGCCCCAGCATTTT
v_call: TRBV4-3; d_call: NA; j_call: TRBJ2-2; clone_size: NA; cdr3_aa: CASSQRGEGTGELFF; cdr3_nt: TGCGCCAGCAGCCAACGGGGTGAGGGGACCGGGGAGCTGTTTTTT
v_call: TRBV6-1; d_call: NA; j_call: TRBJ1-5; clone_size: NA; cdr3_aa: CAVFSGSNQPQHF; cdr3_nt: TGTGCCGTCTTTAGCGGCTCCAATCAGCCCCAGCATTTT
v_call: TRBV15; d_call: NA; j_call: TRBJ1-4; clone_size: NA; cdr3_aa: CATSNRRGEKLFF; cdr3_nt: TGTGCCACCAGCAATAGGCGTGGGGAAAAACTGTTTTTT
v_call: TRBV19; d_call: NA; j_call: TRBJ1-5; clone_size: NA; cdr3_aa: CASSIIQGSNQPQHF; cdr3_nt: TGTGCCAGTAGTATAATACAAGGGAGCAATCAGCCCCAGCATTTT
v_call: TRBV7-2; d_call: NA; j_call: TRBJ2-1; clone_size: once; cdr3_aa: CASSGRRAVAYNEQFF; cdr3_nt: TGTGCCAGCAGCGGGCGACGTGCGGTAGCCTACAATGAGCAGTTCTTC
v_call: TRBV11-2; d_call: NA; j_call: TRBJ2-6; clone_size: NA; cdr3_aa: CASSSWTGANVLTF; cdr3_nt: TGTGCCAGCAGTTCCTGGACTGGGGCCAACGTCCTGACTTTC
v_call: TRBV28; d_call: NA; j_call: TRBJ2-3; clone_size: NA; cdr3_aa: CASRRDQAATQYF; cdr3_nt: TGTGCCAGCAGGAGGGACCAGGCCGCTACGCAGTATTTT
v_call: TRBV7-7; d_call: NA; j_call: TRBJ2-2; clone_size: NA; cdr3_aa: CASSFSQGNTGELFF; cdr3_nt: TGTGCTAGCAGCTTCTCTCAAGGGAACACCGGGGAGCTGTTTTTT
v_call: TRBV6-1; d_call: NA; j_call: TRBJ1-1; clone_size: NA; cdr3_aa: CASRQIRGLDTEAFF; cdr3_nt: TGTGCCAGCAGACAAATTCGGGGTCTGGACACTGAAGCTTTCTTT
v_call: TRBV29-1; d_call: TRBD1; j_call: TRBJ1-1; clone_size: NA; cdr3_aa: CSPLGRDSMNTEAFF; cdr3_nt: TGCAGCCCCCTTGGCAGGGACAGCATGAACACTGAAGCTTTCTTT
v_call: TRBV18; d_call: TRBD1; j_call: TRBJ1-5; clone_size: NA; cdr3_aa: CASSPVGQGAVQPQHF; cdr3_nt: TGTGCCAGCTCACCAGTAGGACAGGGGGCGGTTCAGCCCCAGCATTTT
v_call: TRBV30; d_call: TRBD2; j_call: TRBJ2-3; clone_size: NA; cdr3_aa: CAWTREGAQYF; cdr3_nt: TGTGCCTGGACTCGGGAGGGCGCGCAGTATTTT
v_call: TRBV5-1; d_call: TRBD1; j_call: TRBJ2-1; clone_size: NA; cdr3_aa: CASSNQPTTGLIWFF; cdr3_nt: TGCGCCAGCAGCAATCAACCTACGACAGGGCTCATTTGGTTCTTC
v_call: TRBV9; d_call: TRBD2; j_call: TRBJ2-7; clone_size: NA; cdr3_aa: CASSVEAGEYEQYF; cdr3_nt: TGTGCCAGCAGCGTAGAAGCGGGGGAGTACGAGCAGTACTTC
v_call: TRBV7-3; d_call: TRBD1; j_call: TRBJ2-5; clone_size: once; cdr3_aa: CASSLTGSGETQYF; cdr3_nt: TGTGCCAGCAGCTTGACAGGGTCTGGGGAGACCCAGTACTTC
v_call: TRBV29-1; d_call: TRBD1; j_call: TRBJ2-1; clone_size: NA; cdr3_aa: CSGATGHPNYNEQFF; cdr3_nt: TGCAGCGGCGCGACAGGGCACCCGAACTACAATGAGCAGTTCTTC
v_call: TRBV4-3; d_call: TRBD1; j_call: TRBJ1-4; clone_size: NA; cdr3_aa: CASSRDRGRRKLFF; cdr3_nt: TGCGCCAGCAGCCGAGACAGGGGGCGAAGAAAACTGTTTTTT
v_call: TRBV9; d_call: TRBD2; j_call: TRBJ2-3; clone_size: once; cdr3_aa: CASSVEGLGGDTQYF; cdr3_nt: TGTGCCAGCAGCGTAGAGGGACTAGGAGGAGATACGCAGTATTTT
v_call: TRBV28; d_call: TRBD1; j_call: TRBJ1-5; clone_size: NA; cdr3_aa: CASSLMTGVQPQHF; cdr3_nt: TGTGCCAGCAGTTTAATGACAGGGGTACAGCCCCAGCATTTT
v_call: TRBV30; d_call: TRBD1; j_call: TRBJ2-7; clone_size: NA; cdr3_aa: CAWSPRRTGTAEQYF; cdr3_nt: TGTGCCTGGAGTCCCCGTAGGACAGGGACCGCCGAGCAGTACTTC
v_call: TRBV4-3; d_call: TRBD2; j_call: TRBJ2-7; clone_size: NA; cdr3_aa: CASSQDMKREVYEQYF; cdr3_nt: TGCGCCAGCAGCCAAGATATGAAGCGGGAGGTATACGAGCAGTACTTC
v_call: TRBV29-1; d_call: NA; j_call: TRBJ2-2; clone_size: NA; cdr3_aa: CSGGAGTGELFF; cdr3_nt: TGCAGCGGGGGCGCAGGGACCGGGGAGCTGTTTTTT
v_call: TRBV7-9; d_call: TRBD2; j_call: TRBJ2-7; clone_size: NA; cdr3_aa: CASSPGLAGGPLSYEQYF; cdr3_nt: TGTGCCAGCAGCCCGGGACTAGCGGGAGGGCCCCTTTCCTACGAGCAGTACTTC
v_call: TRBV16; d_call: NA; j_call: TRBJ1-1; clone_size: NA; cdr3_aa: CASSRYGQLRNMNTEAFF; cdr3_nt: TGTGCCAGCAGCCGGTATGGACAGCTTAGAAATATGAACACTGAAGCTTTCTTT
v_call: TRBV11-2; d_call: TRBD2; j_call: TRBJ2-1; clone_size: once; cdr3_aa: CASSLYSGRGYNEQFF; cdr3_nt: TGTGCCAGCAGCTTGTATAGCGGGAGAGGCTACAATGAGCAGTTCTTC
v_call: TRBV7-9; d_call: TRBD1; j_call: TRBJ1-4; clone_size: NA; cdr3_aa: CASSLRWQGARGEKLFF; cdr3_nt: TGTGCCAGCAGCTTAAGGTGGCAGGGGGCTCGAGGCGAAAAACTGTTTTTT
v_call: TRBV7-6; d_call: TRBD2; j_call: TRBJ2-5; clone_size: NA; cdr3_aa: CASSPPGLAGYTETQYF; cdr3_nt: TGTGCCAGCAGCCCCCCCGGACTAGCGGGGTATACAGAGACCCAGTACTTC
v_call: TRBV11-3; d_call: NA; j_call: TRBJ2-1; clone_size: NA; cdr3_aa: CASSLDRGYNEQFF; cdr3_nt: TGTGCCAGCAGCTTAGATCGAGGGTACAATGAGCAGTTCTTC
v_call: TRBV30; d_call: TRBD2; j_call: TRBJ2-3; clone_size: NA; cdr3_aa: CAWSEPSGRAHTQYF; cdr3_nt: TGTGCCTGGAGTGAACCTAGCGGGAGGGCCCATACGCAGTATTTT
v_call: TRBV15; d_call: NA; j_call: TRBJ2-7; clone_size: NA; cdr3_aa: CATSSTKGFGNYEQYF; cdr3_nt: TGTGCCACCAGCAGCACGAAGGGATTCGGTAACTACGAGCAGTACTTC
v_call: TRBV19; d_call: NA; j_call: TRBJ2-7; clone_size: NA; cdr3_aa: CASSIAGSHEQYF; cdr3_nt: TGTGCCAGTAGTATTGCGGGTTCCCACGAGCAGTACTTC
v_call: TRBV5-1; d_call: NA; j_call: TRBJ1-1; clone_size: NA; cdr3_aa: CASSFGVQIDYNTEAFF; cdr3_nt: TGCGCCAGCAGCTTCGGGGTTCAGATCGATTATAACACTGAAGCTTTCTTT
v_call: TRBV7-9; d_call: NA; j_call: TRBJ2-1; clone_size: NA; cdr3_aa: CASSQESSYNEQFF; cdr3_nt: TGTGCCAGCAGCCAGGAGAGCTCCTACAATGAGCAGTTCTTC
v_call: TRBV19; d_call: TRBD1; j_call: TRBJ2-3; clone_size: NA; cdr3_aa: CASSPRAQGSVDTQYF; cdr3_nt: TGTGCCAGTAGTCCAAGGGCACAGGGGTCAGTAGATACGCAGTATTTT
v_call: TRBV7-6; d_call: NA; j_call: TRBJ2-5; clone_size: once; cdr3_aa: CASSRDPATETQYF; cdr3_nt: TGTGCCAGCAGCCGAGACCCGGCGACCGAGACCCAGTACTTC
v_call: TRBV5-4; d_call: NA; j_call: TRBJ1-5; clone_size: NA; cdr3_aa: CASSLGPLNQPQHF; cdr3_nt: TGTGCCAGCAGCTTGGGCCCGCTCAATCAGCCCCAGCATTTT
v_call: TRBV7-2; d_call: NA; j_call: TRBJ2-2; clone_size: NA; cdr3_aa: CASSPHWANTGELFF; cdr3_nt: TGTGCCAGCAGCCCCCACTGGGCGAACACCGGGGAGCTGTTTTTT
v_call: TRBV7-2; d_call: TRBD1; j_call: TRBJ2-2; clone_size: NA; cdr3_aa: CASRPTGGGYGGELFF; cdr3_nt: TGTGCCAGCAGACCCACAGGGGGCGGGTACGGCGGGGAGCTGTTTTTT
v_call: TRBV5-4; d_call: NA; j_call: TRBJ2-7; clone_size: NA; cdr3_aa: CASSAMGGSSYEQYF; cdr3_nt: TGTGCCAGCAGCGCGATGGGGGGAAGCTCCTACGAGCAGTACTTC